This TCR beta chain was sequenced during a study of blood T cells in healthy people across ages. Study in general: Template switching picked up about one barcoded beta molecule for each two T cells. Findings of the study overall: Across the age range, TCR beta diversity per million T cells fell in a roughly linear way.

Primers used in a second PCR of roughly 6 to 12 cycles were a sample-barcoded 5' primer and a J-beta primer mix. TCRdb re-derived calls from the 5' RACE reads in MiXCR, one entry per CDR3 protein. The repertoire holds just over 1 million distinct CDR3 sequences, with 45% as singletons. Each donor supplied approximately 10 milliliters of peripheral blood. PBMCs, at least 7 million per sample, were isolated. CDR3 length: 14 amino acids. CDR1 SGHTA and CDR2 FQGNSA come from the germline V gene. Trimming left V 5 bases short and J 3 bases short, with 13 bases between. In regard to this clonotype: The antigen remains unidentified.

The chain couples TRBV7-2 to TRBJ1-2, with D uncertain. The specimen was blood. The TCR comes from a woman between 55 and 75 years old in good health. The CDR3 DNA reads as TGTGCCAGCAGCCCTAGCGTCAGCGACTATGGCTACACCTTC. Translation gives CASSPSVSDYGYTF.